The 10 T cell receptor beta chains in this list originate from one sample, sequenced in a study of blood T cells in healthy people across ages. Primers used in a second PCR of about 7 to 12 cycles were a sample-barcoded 5' primer and a J-beta primer mix. TCRdb analysed the 5' RACE reads with MiXCR anew, one entry per CDR3 protein. The sample holds over a million distinct CDR3 sequences, 42% seen once. Specimen: blood. All receptors come from a woman aged 18-29 years in good health.

This clonotype was detected many times. The rearrangement uses TRBV5-1 and TRBJ2-3; D gene uncertain. Germline-derived CDR1 and CDR2 are SGHRS and YFSETQ. The length of the CDR3 is 14 residues. V dropped 4 bases and J dropped 3 bases, with 12 bases sitting between them. The CDR3 bases are TGCGCCAGCAGCCCAGGACGCCGAACAGATACGCAGTATTTT. Translating gives CASSPGRRTDTQYF.

In this sample, this clonotype turned up a few times. J is TRBJ2-7 and V is TRBV7-2; no firm D call. V lost 1 base to trimming and J lost 4 bases, with 14 bases between them. Per germline, CDR1 SGHTA and CDR2 FQGNSA. The CDR3 loop spans 15 amino acids. The CDR3 region has the DNA TGTGCCAGCAGCTTAGGTCCCCCTCCTCTATACGAGCAGTACTTC. Amino acid sequence: CASSLGPPPLYEQYF. Supplemented by reference TRBV7-2 and TRBJ2-7, the full variable domain reads GAGVSQSPSNKVTEKGKDVELRCDPISGHTALYWYRQSLGQGLEFLIYFQGNSAPDKSGLPSDRFSAERTGGSVSTLTIQRTQQEDSAVYLCASSLGPPPLYEQYFGPGTRLTVT.

This chain joins TRBV11-2 and TRBJ2-1; the D is unclear. Trimming stripped 2 bases from V and 0 bases from J, with 11 bases between. Per germline, CDR1 SGHAT and CDR2 FQNNGV. The CDR3 covers 16 residues. CDR3 amino acids: CASSLSLADSYNEQFF. The CDR3 bases are TGTGCCAGCAGCTTATCTTTAGCAGACTCCTACAATGAGCAGTTCTTC.

This clonotype was counted between two and nine times. The rearrangement uses TRBV9 and TRBJ2-3; D perhaps matches TRBD2 (6 bases). From germline, CDR1 is SGDLS and CDR2 YYNGEE. The V and J ends lost 6 bases and 2 bases respectively, with 16 bases between them. The CDR3 length is 15 residues. The CDR3 region is CASTLTWGDTDTQYF. Here the CDR3 DNA reads TGTGCCAGCACCCTGACCTGGGGGGACACAGATACGCAGTATTTT.

The chain employs TRBV20-1 and TRBJ1-1; D is possibly TRBD1 (5 bases). Trimming took 3 bases from V and 5 from J, leaving 16 bases between them. The length of the CDR3 is 14 residues. Germline V gene sequence: CDR1 DFQATT, CDR2 SNEGSKA (reference sequence). This CDR3 reads CSASQPGGGTEAFF. The CDR3 bases are TGCAGTGCTAGTCAGCCCGGGGGTGGAACTGAAGCTTTCTTT.

This clonotype was recorded a few times. The V call is TRBV12-3 or TRBV12-4, the J call TRBJ2-1; D may be TRBD1 (6 bases). The V end lost 6 bases, the J end lost 2 bases, and 14 bases lay between the germline ends. The CDR3 length is 15 residues. The CDR3 protein is CASSPYRTAYNEQFF. In DNA form, the CDR3 reads TGTGCCAGCAGCCCTTATCGGACAGCCTACAATGAGCAGTTCTTC.

This clonotype was found a few times. J is TRBJ2-3 and V is TRBV20-1; D gene ambiguous. The CDR3 extends over 12 amino acids. Looked up from germline, CDR1 is DFQATT and CDR2 is SNEGSKA (reference sequence). The V and J ends lost 3 bases and 3 bases respectively, with 7 bases between them. The CDR3 region is CSASLRTDTQYF. CDR3 nucleotide sequence: TGCAGTGCTAGCCTCCGAACAGATACGCAGTATTTT.

This clonotype was seen more than once but under ten times. The V gene is TRBV7-9, the J gene TRBJ2-1, with TRBD2 matching 7 bases. After removal of 6 bases from V and 4 bases from J, the junction contained 6 bases not matched to a gene. The germline gives CDR1 SEHNR, CDR2 FQNEAQ (reference sequence). The CDR3 is 14 amino acids. CDR3 sequence reads: CASRLGLDYNEQFF. The CDR3 DNA is TGTGCCAGCAGGCTTGGACTAGATTACAATGAGCAGTTCTTC.

The rearrangement joins TRBV20-1 to TRBJ1-2; maybe TRBD1 (5 bases). This CDR3 is built from 9 residues. The germline gives CDR1 DFQATT, CDR2 SNEGSKA (reference sequence). V was shortened by 5 bases and J by 7 bases, with 5 bases between the two germline ends. The CDR3 loop is CSAQGGYTF. CDR3 nucleotide sequence: TGCAGTGCTCAGGGTGGCTACACCTTC.

In its sample, this clonotype was seen a few times. The CDR3 is CASSQEAVYSYEQYF. The CDR3 DNA follows: TGCGCCAGCAGCCAAGAGGCAGTATACTCCTACGAGCAGTACTTC. The chain uses TRBV4-1 and TRBJ2-7; D is undetermined. Germline CDR1 reads MGHRA; CDR2 reads YSYEKL. The CDR3 has 15 residues. The V end was cut by 0 bases, the J end by 0 bases, with 9 bases between.